This T cell receptor (beta chain) was captured in a study of T cell repertoires in cytomegalovirus infection. Study-wide background: HLA-C-restricted CMV epitopes, recently identified, and well-studied HLA-B-restricted ones were used by the study. A matching HLA type, together with CMV infection, was signaled by public TCR beta signatures.

V was clipped by 4 bases and J by 7 bases; unmatched bases: 8. The CDR3 sequence is 15 residues long. The germline V gene has CDR1 SGHTA and CDR2 FQGNSA. Whole-study results and caveats: Public TCR beta family frequency separated CMV-and-HLA carriers, including in an independent cohort.

Comment on this clonotype: The antigen is not known. One base away lies a much larger clone, so this may be a sequencing read error.

Each CDR3 protein gets one entry after TCRdb re-called the reads with MiXCR. The sample includes fewer than 900,000 distinct CDR3 sequences, 25% to 35% seen only once; the top ten take about 12%. The chain carries TRBV7-2 and TRBJ2-3, with TRBD2 matching over 10 bases. Specimen: cultured CD8+ T cells from PBMCs, collected from culture after CMV antigen stimulation. The TCR sequence derives from a human donor in good health (CMV status not recorded). Some clones in this sample may be carry-over from other donors' samples. CDR3 amino acids: CASSSSGGAWYTQYF. In DNA form, the CDR3 reads TGTGCCAGCAGCTCGAGCGGGGGGGCTTGGTATACGCAGTATTTT.